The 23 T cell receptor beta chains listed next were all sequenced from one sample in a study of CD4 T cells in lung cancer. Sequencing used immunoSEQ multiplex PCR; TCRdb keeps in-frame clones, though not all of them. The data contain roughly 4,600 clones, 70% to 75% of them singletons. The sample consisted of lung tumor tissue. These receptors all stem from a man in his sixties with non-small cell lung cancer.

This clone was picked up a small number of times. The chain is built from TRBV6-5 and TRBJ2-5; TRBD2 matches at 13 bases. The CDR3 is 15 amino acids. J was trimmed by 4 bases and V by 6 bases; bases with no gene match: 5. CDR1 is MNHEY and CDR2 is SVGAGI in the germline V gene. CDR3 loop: CASRLAGGSGETQYF. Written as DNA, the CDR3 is TGTGCCAGCAGACTAGCGGGAGGGTCGGGAGAGACCCAGTACTTC.

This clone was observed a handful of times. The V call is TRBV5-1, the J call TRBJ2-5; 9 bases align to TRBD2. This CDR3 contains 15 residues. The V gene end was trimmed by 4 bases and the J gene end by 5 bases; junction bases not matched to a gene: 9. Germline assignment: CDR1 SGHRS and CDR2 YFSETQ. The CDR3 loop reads CASSPTSGGDETQYF. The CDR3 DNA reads TGCGCCAGCAGCCCGACTAGCGGAGGGGACGAGACCCAGTACTTC.

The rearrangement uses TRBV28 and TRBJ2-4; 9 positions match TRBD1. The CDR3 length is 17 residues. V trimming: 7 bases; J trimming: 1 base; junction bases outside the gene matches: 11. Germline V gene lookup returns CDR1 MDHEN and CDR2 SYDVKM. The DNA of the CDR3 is TGTGCCAGCACCAAAATACAGGGGGCCAGGGCCAAAAACATTCAGTACTTC. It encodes CASTKIQGARAKNIQYF.

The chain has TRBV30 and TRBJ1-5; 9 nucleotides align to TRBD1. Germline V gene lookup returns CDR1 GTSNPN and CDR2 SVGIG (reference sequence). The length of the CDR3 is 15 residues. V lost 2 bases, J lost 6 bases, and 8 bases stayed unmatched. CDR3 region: CAWSIATGGGQPQHF. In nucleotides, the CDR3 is TGTGCCTGGAGTATTGCGACAGGGGGAGGTCAGCCCCAGCATTTT.

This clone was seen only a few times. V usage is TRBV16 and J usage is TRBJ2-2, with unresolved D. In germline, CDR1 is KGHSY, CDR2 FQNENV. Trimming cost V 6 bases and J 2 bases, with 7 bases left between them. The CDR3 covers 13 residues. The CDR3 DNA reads TGTGCCAGCAGAAATCTTAACACCGGGGAGCTGTTTTTT. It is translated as CASRNLNTGELFF.

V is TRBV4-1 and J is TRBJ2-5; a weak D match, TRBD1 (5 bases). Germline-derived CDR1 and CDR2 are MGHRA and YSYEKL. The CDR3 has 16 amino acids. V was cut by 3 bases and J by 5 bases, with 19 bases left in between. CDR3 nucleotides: TGCGCCAGCAGCCAGGGGAACCCAACAGGCCGGGAGACCCAGTACTTC. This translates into CASSQGNPTGRETQYF.

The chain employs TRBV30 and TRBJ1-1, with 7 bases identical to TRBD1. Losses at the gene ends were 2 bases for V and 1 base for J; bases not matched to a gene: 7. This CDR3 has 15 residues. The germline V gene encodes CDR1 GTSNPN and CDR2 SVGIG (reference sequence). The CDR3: CAWSKPDRENTEAFF. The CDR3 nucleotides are TGTGCCTGGAGTAAACCTGACAGGGAGAACACTGAAGCTTTCTTT. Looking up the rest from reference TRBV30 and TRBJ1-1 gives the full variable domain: SQTIHQWPATLVQPVGSPLSLECTVEGTSNPNLYWYRQAAGRGLQLLFYSVGIGQISSEVPQNLSASRPQDRQFILSSKKLLLSDSGFYLCAWSKPDRENTEAFFGQGTRLTVV.

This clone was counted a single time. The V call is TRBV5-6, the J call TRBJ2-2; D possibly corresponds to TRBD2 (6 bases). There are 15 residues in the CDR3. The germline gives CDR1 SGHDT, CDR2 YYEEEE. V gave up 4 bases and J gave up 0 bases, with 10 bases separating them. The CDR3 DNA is TGTGCCAGCAGCAGAACGGGGGCGAACACCGGGGAGCTGTTTTTT. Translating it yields CASSRTGANTGELFF.

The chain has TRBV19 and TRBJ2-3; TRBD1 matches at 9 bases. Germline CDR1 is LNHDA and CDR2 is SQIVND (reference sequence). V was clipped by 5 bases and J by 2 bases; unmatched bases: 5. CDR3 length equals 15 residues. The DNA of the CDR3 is TGTGCCAGTAGTCCAGGGGACAGGGCCACAGATACGCAGTATTTT. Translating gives CASSPGDRATDTQYF.

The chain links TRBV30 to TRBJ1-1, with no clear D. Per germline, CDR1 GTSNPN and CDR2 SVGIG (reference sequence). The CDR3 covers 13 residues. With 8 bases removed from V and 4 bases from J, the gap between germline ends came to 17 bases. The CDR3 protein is CARLTPGGTEAFF. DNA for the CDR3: TGTGCCCGACTGACCCCCGGCGGCACTGAAGCTTTCTTT.

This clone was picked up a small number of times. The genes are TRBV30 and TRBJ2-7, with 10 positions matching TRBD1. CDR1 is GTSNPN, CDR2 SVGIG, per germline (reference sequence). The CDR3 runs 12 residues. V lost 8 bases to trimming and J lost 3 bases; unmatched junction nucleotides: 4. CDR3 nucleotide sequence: TGTGCCCACGGACAGGGGGTCTACGAGCAGTACTTC. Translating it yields CAHGQGVYEQYF.

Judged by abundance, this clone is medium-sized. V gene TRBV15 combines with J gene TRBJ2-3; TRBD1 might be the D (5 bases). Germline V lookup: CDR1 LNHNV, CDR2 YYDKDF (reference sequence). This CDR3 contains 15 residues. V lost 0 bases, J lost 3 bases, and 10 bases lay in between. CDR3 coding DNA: TGTGCCACCAGCAGAGATTTGCCAGGGACAGATACGCAGTATTTT. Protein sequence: CATSRDLPGTDTQYF.

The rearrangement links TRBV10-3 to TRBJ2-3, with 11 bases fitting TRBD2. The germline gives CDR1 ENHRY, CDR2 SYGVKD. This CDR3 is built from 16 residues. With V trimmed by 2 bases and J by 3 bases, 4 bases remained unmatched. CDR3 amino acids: CAISETSGRITDTQYF. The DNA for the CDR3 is TGTGCCATCAGTGAGACTAGCGGGAGAATAACAGATACGCAGTATTTT.

CDR3 sequence reads: CASMRNEQFF. The CDR3 coding sequence is TGTGCCAGCATGAGGAATGAGCAGTTCTTC. The chain carries TRBV6-1 and TRBJ2-1; D remains ambiguous. This CDR3 region has 10 residues. From germline, CDR1 is MNHNS and CDR2 SASEGT. The ends were cut back, 7 bases at V and 7 bases at J, with 5 bases in the middle.

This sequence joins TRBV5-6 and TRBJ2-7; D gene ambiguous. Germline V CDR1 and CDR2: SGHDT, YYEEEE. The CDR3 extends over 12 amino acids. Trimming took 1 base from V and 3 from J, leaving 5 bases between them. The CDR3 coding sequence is TGTGCCAGCAGCTTGCGCAGCTACGAGCAGTACTTC. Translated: CASSLRSYEQYF.

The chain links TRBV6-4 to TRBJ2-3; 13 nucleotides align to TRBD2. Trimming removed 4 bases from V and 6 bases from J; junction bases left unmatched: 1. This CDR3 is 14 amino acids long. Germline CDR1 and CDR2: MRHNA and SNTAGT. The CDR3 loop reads CASSGTSGSDTQYF. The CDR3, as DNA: TGTGCCAGCAGTGGGACTAGCGGGAGCGATACGCAGTATTTT.

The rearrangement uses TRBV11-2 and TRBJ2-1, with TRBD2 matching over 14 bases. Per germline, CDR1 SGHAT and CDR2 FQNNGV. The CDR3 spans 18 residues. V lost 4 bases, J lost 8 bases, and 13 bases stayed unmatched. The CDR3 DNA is TGTGCCAGCAGCTCCTCCCCGGACGGGACTAGCGGGAGCTATGAGCAGTTCTTC. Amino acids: CASSSSPDGTSGSYEQFF.

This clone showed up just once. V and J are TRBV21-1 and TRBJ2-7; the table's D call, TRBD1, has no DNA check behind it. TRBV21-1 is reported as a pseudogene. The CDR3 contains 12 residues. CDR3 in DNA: TGTGCCAGCAGCAGGGACATCTACGAGCAGTACGTC. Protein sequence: CASSRDIYEQYV.

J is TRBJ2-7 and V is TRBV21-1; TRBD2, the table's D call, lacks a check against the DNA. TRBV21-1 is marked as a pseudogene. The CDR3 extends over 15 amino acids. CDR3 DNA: TGTGCCAGCACTCCTCTCGACGGGAAGACCTACGAGCAGTACTTC. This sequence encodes CASTPLDGKTYEQYF.

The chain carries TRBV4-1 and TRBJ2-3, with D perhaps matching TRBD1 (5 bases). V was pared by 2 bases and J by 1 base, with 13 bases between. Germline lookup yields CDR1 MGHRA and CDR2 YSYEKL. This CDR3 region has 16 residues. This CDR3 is CASSQLRGSGTDTQYF. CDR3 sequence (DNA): TGCGCCAGCAGCCAACTAAGGGGCAGCGGCACAGATACGCAGTATTTT.

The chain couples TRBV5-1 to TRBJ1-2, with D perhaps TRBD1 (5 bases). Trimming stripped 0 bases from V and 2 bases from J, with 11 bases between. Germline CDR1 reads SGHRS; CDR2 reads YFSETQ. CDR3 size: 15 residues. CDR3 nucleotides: TGCGCCAGCAGCTTGGCCGACAGATTAAACTATGGCTACACCTTC. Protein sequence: CASSLADRLNYGYTF.

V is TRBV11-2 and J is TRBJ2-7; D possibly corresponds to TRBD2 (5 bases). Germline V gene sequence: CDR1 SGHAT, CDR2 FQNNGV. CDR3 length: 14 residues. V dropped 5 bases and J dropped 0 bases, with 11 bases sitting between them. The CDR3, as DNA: TGTGCCAGCAGCCGAGGAGGCAGCTCCTACGAGCAGTACTTC. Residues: CASSRGGSSYEQYF.

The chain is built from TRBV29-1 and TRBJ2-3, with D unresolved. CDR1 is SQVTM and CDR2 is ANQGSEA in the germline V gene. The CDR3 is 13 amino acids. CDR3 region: CIIRVPSTDTQYF. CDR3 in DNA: TGCATTATTCGGGTCCCTAGCACAGATACGCAGTATTTT.